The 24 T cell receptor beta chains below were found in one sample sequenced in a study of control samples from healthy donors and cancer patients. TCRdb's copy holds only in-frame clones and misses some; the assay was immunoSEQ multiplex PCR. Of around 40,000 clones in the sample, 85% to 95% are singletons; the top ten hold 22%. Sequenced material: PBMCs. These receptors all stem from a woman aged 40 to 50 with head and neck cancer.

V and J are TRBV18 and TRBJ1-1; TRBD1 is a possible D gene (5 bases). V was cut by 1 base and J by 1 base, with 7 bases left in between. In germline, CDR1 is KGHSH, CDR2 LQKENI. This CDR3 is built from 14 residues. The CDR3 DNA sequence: TGTGCCAGCTCACCACAGGGGCAGAACACTGAAGCTTTCTTT. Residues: CASSPQGQNTEAFF.

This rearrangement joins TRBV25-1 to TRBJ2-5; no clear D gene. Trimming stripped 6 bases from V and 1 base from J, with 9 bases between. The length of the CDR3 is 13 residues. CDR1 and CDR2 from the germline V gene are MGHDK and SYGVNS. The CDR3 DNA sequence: TGTGCCAGCAGCGCCGCCAGCCAAGAGACCCAGTACTTC. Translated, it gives CASSAASQETQYF.

In DNA, the CDR3 is TGTGCCAGCAGCTTGTGGGGGACAGGGGTTGACTATGGCTACACCTTC. Residues: CASSLWGTGVDYGYTF. The chain links TRBV5-5 to TRBJ1-2, with 10 bases lining up with TRBD1. Germline V gives CDR1 SGHKS, CDR2 YYEKEE (reference sequence). This CDR3 has 16 amino acids. J was trimmed by 3 bases and V by 1 base; bases with no gene match: 6.

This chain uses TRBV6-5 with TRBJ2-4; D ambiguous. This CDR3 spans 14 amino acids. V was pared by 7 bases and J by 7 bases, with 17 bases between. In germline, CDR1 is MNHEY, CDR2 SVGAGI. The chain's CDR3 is CASTRGDGGNIQYF. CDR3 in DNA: TGTGCCAGCACTAGAGGCGACGGTGGTAACATTCAGTACTTC.

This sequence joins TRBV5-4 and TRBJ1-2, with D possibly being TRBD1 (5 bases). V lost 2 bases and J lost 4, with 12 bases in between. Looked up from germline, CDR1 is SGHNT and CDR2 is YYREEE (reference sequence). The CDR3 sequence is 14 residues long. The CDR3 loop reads CASSLPGTAYGYTF. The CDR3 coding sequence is TGTGCCAGCAGCTTACCAGGGACGGCCTATGGCTACACCTTC.

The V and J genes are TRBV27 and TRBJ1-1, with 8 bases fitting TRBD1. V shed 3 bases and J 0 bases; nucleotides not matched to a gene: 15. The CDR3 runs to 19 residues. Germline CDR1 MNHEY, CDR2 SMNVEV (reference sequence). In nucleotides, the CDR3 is TGTGCCAGCAGTTTGGCACAGGGGGGGTTGGCCCCGATGAACACTGAAGCTTTCTTT. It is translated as CASSLAQGGLAPMNTEAFF.

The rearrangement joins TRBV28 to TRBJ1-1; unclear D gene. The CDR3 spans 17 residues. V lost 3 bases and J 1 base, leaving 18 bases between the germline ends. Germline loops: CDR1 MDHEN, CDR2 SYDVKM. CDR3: CASSLSAGWVTNTEAFF. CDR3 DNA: TGTGCCAGCAGTTTGAGTGCAGGTTGGGTTACGAACACTGAAGCTTTCTTT.

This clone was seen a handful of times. The CDR3 bases are TGTGCCACCAGCAGTGAGACCCATCAGCCCCAGCATTTT. This sequence encodes CATSSETHQPQHF. This sequence joins TRBV15 and TRBJ1-5, with D uncertain. The CDR3 has 13 residues. Germline loops: CDR1 LNHNV, CDR2 YYDKDF (reference sequence). V lost 3 bases to trimming and J lost 5 bases, with 8 bases between them. Variable domain in full (rest from reference TRBV15 and TRBJ1-5): DAMVIQNPRYQVTQFGKPVTLSCSQTLNHNVMYWYQQKSSQAPKLLFHYYDKDFNNEADTPDNFQSRRPNTSFCFLDIRSPGLGDTAMYLCATSSETHQPQHFGDGTRLSIL.

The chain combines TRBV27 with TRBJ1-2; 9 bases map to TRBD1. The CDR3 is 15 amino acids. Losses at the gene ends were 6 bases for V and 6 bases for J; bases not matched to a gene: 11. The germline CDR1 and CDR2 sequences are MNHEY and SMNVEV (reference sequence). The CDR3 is CASRGGTGKVDGYTF. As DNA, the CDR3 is TGTGCCAGCAGGGGCGGGACAGGGAAAGTCGATGGCTACACCTTC.

In nucleotides, the CDR3 is TGTGCCAGCAGCGAATCCCAAATCCAGAGAGGATGGGGGAATGAGCAGTTCTTC. Protein: CASSESQIQRGWGNEQFF. The chain combines TRBV14 with TRBJ2-1; possibly TRBD1 or TRBD2 for D (5 bases each). Per germline, CDR1 SGHDN and CDR2 FVKESK. The V end lost 5 bases, the J end lost 7 bases, and 27 bases lay between the germline ends. CDR3 length: 18 amino acids. Based on the CDR3 plus reference TRBV14 and TRBJ2-1, the full variable domain is EAGVTQFPSHSVIEKGQTVTLRCDPISGHDNLYWYRRVMGKEIKFLLHFVKESKQDESGMPNNRFLAERTGGTYSTLKVQPAELEDSGVYFCASSESQIQRGWGNEQFFGPGTRLTVL.

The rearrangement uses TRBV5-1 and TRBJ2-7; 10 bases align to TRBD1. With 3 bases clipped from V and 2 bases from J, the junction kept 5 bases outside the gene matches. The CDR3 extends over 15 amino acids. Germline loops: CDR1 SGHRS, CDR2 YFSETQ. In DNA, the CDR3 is TGCGCCAGCAGCTCAGGGACAGGGGTGCCCTACGAGCAGTACTTC. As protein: CASSSGTGVPYEQYF.

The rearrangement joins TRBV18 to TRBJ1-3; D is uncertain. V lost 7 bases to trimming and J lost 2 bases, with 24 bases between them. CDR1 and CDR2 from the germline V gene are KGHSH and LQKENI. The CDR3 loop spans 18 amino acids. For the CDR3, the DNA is TGTGCCAGCTTACCTGTTTCGGGCCCCGAATCGACTGGAAACACCATATATTTT. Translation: CASLPVSGPESTGNTIYF.

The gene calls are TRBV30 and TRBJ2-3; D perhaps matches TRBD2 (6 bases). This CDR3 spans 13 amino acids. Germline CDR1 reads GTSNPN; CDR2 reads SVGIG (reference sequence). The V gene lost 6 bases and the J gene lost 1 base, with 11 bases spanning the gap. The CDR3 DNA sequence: TGTGCCTGCCGGGACTTTCGCACAGATACGCAGTATTTT. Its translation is CACRDFRTDTQYF.

CDR3 DNA: TGCGCCAGCAGCTTACAGAGCAGGGGTGGCGAGCAGTACTTC. It yields the protein CASSLQSRGGEQYF. J is TRBJ2-7 and V is TRBV5-1; a weak D match, TRBD1 (6 bases). Per the germline V gene, CDR1 is SGHRS and CDR2 is YFSETQ. V lost 2 bases and J 6 bases, leaving 15 bases between the germline ends. This CDR3 is 14 amino acids long.

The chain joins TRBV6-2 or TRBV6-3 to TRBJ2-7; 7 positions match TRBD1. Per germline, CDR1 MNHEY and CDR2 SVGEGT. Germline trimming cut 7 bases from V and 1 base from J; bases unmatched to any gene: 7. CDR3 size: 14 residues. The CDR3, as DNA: TGTGCCAGCAACCCCCAGGGGGTTTCCTACGAGCAGTACTTC. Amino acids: CASNPQGVSYEQYF.

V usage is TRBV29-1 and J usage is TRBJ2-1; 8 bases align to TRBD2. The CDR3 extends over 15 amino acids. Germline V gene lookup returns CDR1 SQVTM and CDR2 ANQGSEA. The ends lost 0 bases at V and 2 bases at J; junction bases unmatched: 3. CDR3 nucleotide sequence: TGCAGCGTTGAAGAAACGACTAGCGCCTACAATGAGCAGTTCTTC. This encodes CSVEETTSAYNEQFF.

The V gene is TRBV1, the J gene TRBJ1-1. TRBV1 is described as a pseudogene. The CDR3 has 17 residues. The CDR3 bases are TGCACCAGCAGCCAAGACCCCGGGGGCCAACGGAACACTGAAGCTTTCTTT. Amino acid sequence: CTSSQDPGGQRNTEAFF.

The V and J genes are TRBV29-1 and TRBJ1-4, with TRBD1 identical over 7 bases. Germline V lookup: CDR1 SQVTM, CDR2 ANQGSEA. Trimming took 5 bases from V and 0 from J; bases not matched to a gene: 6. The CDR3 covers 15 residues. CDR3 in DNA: TGCAGCGTTTCAGGGGGAGAAACAACTAATGAAAAACTGTTTTTT. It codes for CSVSGGETTNEKLFF. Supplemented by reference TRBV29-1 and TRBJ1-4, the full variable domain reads SAVISQKPSRDICQRGTSLTIQCQVDSQVTMMFWYRQQPGQSLTLIATANQGSEATYESGFVIDKFPISRPNLTFSTLTVSNMSPEDSSIYLCSVSGGETTNEKLFFGSGTQLSVL.

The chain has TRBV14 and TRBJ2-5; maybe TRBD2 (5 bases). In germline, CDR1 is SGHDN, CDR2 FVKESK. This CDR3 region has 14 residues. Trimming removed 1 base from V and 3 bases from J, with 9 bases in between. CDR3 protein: CASSQGEIKETQYF. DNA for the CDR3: TGTGCCAGCAGCCAAGGGGAGATAAAAGAGACCCAGTACTTC.

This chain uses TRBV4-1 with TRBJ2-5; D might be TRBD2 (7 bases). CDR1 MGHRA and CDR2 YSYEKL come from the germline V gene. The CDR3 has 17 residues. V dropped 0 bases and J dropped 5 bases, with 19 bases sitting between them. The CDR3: CASSQDRWKGGQETQYF. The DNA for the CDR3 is TGCGCCAGCAGCCAAGATCGGTGGAAGGGGGGGCAGGAGACCCAGTACTTC.

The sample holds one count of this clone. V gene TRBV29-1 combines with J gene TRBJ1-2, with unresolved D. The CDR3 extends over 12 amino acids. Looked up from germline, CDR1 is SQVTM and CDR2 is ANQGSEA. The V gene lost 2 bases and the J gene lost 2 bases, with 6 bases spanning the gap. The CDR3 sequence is CSVEQRNYGYTF. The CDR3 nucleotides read TGCAGCGTTGAACAGCGCAACTATGGCTACACCTTC.

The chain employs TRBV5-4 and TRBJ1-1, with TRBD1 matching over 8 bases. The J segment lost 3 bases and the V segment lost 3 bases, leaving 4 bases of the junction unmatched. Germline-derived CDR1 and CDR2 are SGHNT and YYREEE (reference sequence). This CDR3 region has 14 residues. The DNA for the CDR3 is TGTGCCAGCAGCTCAGGACAGGGAGACACTGAAGCTTTCTTT. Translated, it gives CASSSGQGDTEAFF.

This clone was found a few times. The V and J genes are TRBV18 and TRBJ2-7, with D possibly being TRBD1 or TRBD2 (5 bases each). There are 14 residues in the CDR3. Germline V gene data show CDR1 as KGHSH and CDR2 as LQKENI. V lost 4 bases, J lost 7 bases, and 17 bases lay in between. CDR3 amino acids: CASSLRDGVREQYF. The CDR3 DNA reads TGTGCCAGCTCACTCCGGGACGGAGTAAGAGAGCAGTACTTC.

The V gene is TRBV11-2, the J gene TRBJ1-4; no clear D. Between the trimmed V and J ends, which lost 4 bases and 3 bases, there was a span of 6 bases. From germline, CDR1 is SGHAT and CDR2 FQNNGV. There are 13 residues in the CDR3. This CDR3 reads CASSWAPNEKLFF. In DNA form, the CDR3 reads TGTGCCAGCAGCTGGGCACCTAATGAAAAACTGTTTTTT.